This T cell receptor (beta chain) emerged from a study of early T cells in non-severe SARS-CoV-2 infection. Attachment of unique molecular identifiers to individual cDNA molecules was performed. TCRdb reprocessed the 5' RACE reads with MiXCR, giving one entry per CDR3 protein. The sample holds around 63,000 distinct CDR3 sequences, less than 12% seen once. Sequencing used whole blood, obtained at baseline. The TCR was taken from an adult who was a healthcare worker with PCR-confirmed SARS-CoV-2 infection or an uninfected control (not recorded which).

The chain's CDR3 is CASRLSPEGIDEKLFF. The CDR3 DNA sequence: TGTGCAAGTCGCTTATCCCCGGAGGGAATCGATGAAAAACTGTTTTTT. J is TRBJ1-4 and V is TRBV12-2. TRBV12-2 corresponds to a pseudogene. This CDR3 has 16 residues.